This T cell receptor (beta chain) was sequenced during a study of blood T cell repertoires in COVID-19. Across the whole study: Collection of acute and convalescent COVID-19 samples took place in the United States, Italy and Spain. The analysed material was cDNA or gDNA that came from T cells, B-cell-depleted T cells, or PBMCs.

V was pared by 3 bases and J by 6 bases, with 3 bases of the junction left unmatched. Germline CDR1 is KGHSH and CDR2 is LQKENI. CDR3 length: 13 amino acids. As handled by the study authors: Using reference gene primer amplification, nucleated cell counts were estimated. Some clones are missing from TCRdb's copy, which holds only in-frame ones; the method was immunoSEQ multiplex PCR. V and J calls and clone size are as listed in that table; D and trimming were resolved from the DNA. The data contain about 50,000 clones, roughly 82% of them singletons. Sequencing input: peripheral blood. The TCR sequence derives from a woman between 55 and 75 years old with acute or convalescent COVID-19. This chain joins TRBV18 and TRBJ1-2; 8 bases match TRBD1. DNA of the CDR3: TGTGCCAGCTCACCGGGACAGGTTAATGGCTACACCTTC. Amino acids: CASSPGQVNGYTF.